A single sample is the source of the 17 T cell receptor beta chains below, sequenced in a study of shared clonotypes between healthy human individuals. Data came from immunoSEQ multiplex PCR; TCRdb stores just in-frame clones and leaves some out. The profile shows around 2,000,000 clones, approximately 95% of them singletons. Naive CD8 isolation took CD45RO-negative cells positively selected for CCR7 and excluded terminally differentiated effector memory CD45RA+ cells. Sequences were obtained from naive CD8+ T cells sorted from blood. All receptors derive from a man aged 18 to 30 in good health.

The chain has TRBV27 and TRBJ2-1; 8 nucleotides match TRBD2. The CDR3 has 16 residues. Germline assignment: CDR1 MNHEY and CDR2 SMNVEV (reference sequence). V shed 4 bases, J shed 9 bases, and the junction held 14 bases outside the gene matches. CDR3 nucleotides: TGTGCCAGCAGTTCCCCCTTGGGGCGGGAGGCGGGTGAGCAGTTCTTC. Protein product: CASSSPLGREAGEQFF.

V and J are TRBV5-1 and TRBJ2-1; TRBD2 agrees at 14 bases. The CDR3 runs 21 residues. V lost 0 bases and J lost 5; bases outside the gene matches: 16. Per germline, CDR1 SGHRS and CDR2 YFSETQ. The CDR3 DNA is TGCGCCAGCAGCTTGGTGGCGGCCCGACTAGCGGGAGGGTGGGCGAACAATGAGCAGTTCTTC. It is translated as CASSLVAARLAGGWANNEQFF.

The rearrangement joins TRBV10-3 to TRBJ2-7; either TRBD1 or TRBD2 may supply D (5 bases each). V gave up 6 bases and J gave up 5 bases, with 14 bases separating them. Germline V gives CDR1 ENHRY, CDR2 SYGVKD. This CDR3 region has 13 residues. In nucleotides, the CDR3 is TGTGCCATCAGCCCCGGGACGGTGAACGAGCAGTACTTC. Protein: CAISPGTVNEQYF.

A remark on this clone: Other DNA sequences in this specimen translate into the identical CDR3. V usage is TRBV10-2 and J usage is TRBJ2-7, with 9 bases identical to TRBD1. V dropped 3 bases and J dropped 1; count of bases not matched to a gene: 4. This CDR3 has 15 amino acids. Germline V CDR1 and CDR2: WSHSY, SAAADI. DNA of the CDR3: TGCGCCAGCAGTGAAGCGGGACAGGGTTCCTACGAGCAGTACTTC. Amino acid sequence: CASSEAGQGSYEQYF.

The V gene is TRBV7-9, the J gene TRBJ1-2, with D possibly being TRBD1 (6 bases). Germline lookup yields CDR1 SEHNR and CDR2 FQNEAQ (reference sequence). The CDR3 has 14 residues. V lost 6 bases and J 4 bases, leaving 15 bases between the germline ends. This CDR3 reads CASSGRDTAYGYTF. The CDR3 region has the DNA TGTGCCAGCAGTGGCCGGGACACAGCCTATGGCTACACCTTC.

Points on this clone: This sample also contains other DNA sequences that code for the same CDR3. The chain recombines TRBV11-2 with TRBJ2-7; D is ambiguous. CDR1 and CDR2 (germline): SGHAT, FQNNGV. Trimming left V 0 bases short and J 3 bases short, with 9 bases between. CDR3 length: 14 amino acids. The CDR3 nucleotides are TGTGCCAGCAGCTTAGATCCGAGTAGCTACGAGCAGTACTTC. Residues: CASSLDPSSYEQYF.

This clone was seen once. The gene calls are TRBV4-1 and TRBJ2-1, with D uncertain. V lost 3 bases, J lost 5 bases, and 5 bases lay in between. This CDR3 is 12 amino acids long. CDR1 and CDR2 from the germline V gene are MGHRA and YSYEKL. The CDR3 DNA sequence: TGCGCCAGCAGCCACCCCGACAATGAGCAGTTCTTC. Protein sequence: CASSHPDNEQFF.

This clone was recorded once. V and J are TRBV27 and TRBJ2-2; D possibly corresponds to TRBD2 (6 bases). With 7 bases removed from V and 5 bases from J, the gap between germline ends came to 23 bases. The germline gives CDR1 MNHEY, CDR2 SMNVEV (reference sequence). CDR3 length equals 17 residues. The CDR3 region is CASTLGGGLGGTGELFF. In nucleotides, the CDR3 is TGTGCCAGCACCCTCGGAGGAGGGTTGGGTGGAACCGGGGAGCTGTTTTTT.

As for this clone: Other DNA sequences in the same sample also yield this CDR3. The CDR3 here is CASSKTGEQYF. The CDR3, as DNA: TGTGCCAGCAGCAAAACAGGCGAGCAGTACTTC. The rearrangement joins TRBV7-9 to TRBJ2-7, with D possibly matching TRBD1 (5 bases). Trimming removed 5 bases at V and 6 bases at J, with 8 bases between. This CDR3 is 11 amino acids long. The germline CDR1 and CDR2 sequences are SEHNR and FQNEAQ (reference sequence).

This clone was counted a single time. This sequence joins TRBV11-2 and TRBJ2-7, with D uncertain. The CDR3 length is 13 residues. Germline V CDR1 and CDR2: SGHAT, FQNNGV. Between the trimmed V and J ends, which lost 5 bases and 5 bases, there was a span of 13 bases. The CDR3 DNA reads TGTGCCAGCAGCCCACTGTTTGGGCACGAGCAGTACTTC. Its protein product is CASSPLFGHEQYF.

The V and J genes are TRBV7-9 and TRBJ2-1; 13 bases are a match to TRBD2. The V and J ends lost 5 bases and 4 bases, in that order; junction bases with no gene match: 5. The CDR3 spans 16 residues. CDR1 and CDR2 (germline): SEHNR, FQNEAQ (reference sequence). The CDR3 reads CASSREGLAGYNEQFF. The DNA of the CDR3 is TGTGCCAGCAGCCGTGAGGGACTAGCGGGGTACAATGAGCAGTTCTTC.

The rearrangement links TRBV7-2 to TRBJ2-1; perhaps D is TRBD1 or TRBD2 (5 bases each). The V gene lost 3 bases and the J gene lost 6 bases, with 12 bases spanning the gap. The germline V gene has CDR1 SGHTA and CDR2 FQGNSA. This CDR3 has 14 amino acids. CDR3 sequence reads: CASSFPGPLNEQFF. As DNA, the CDR3 is TGTGCCAGCAGCTTCCCGGGACCCCTCAATGAGCAGTTCTTC.

The chain employs TRBV6-1 and TRBJ2-7; the D gene is possibly TRBD1 (8 bases). V dropped 10 bases and J dropped 3 bases, with 19 bases sitting between them. Germline V gene lookup returns CDR1 MNHNS and CDR2 SASEGT. The CDR3 runs to 14 residues. CDR3 sequence (DNA): TGTGCCATCAGAGGACAGGGAGGGGTCTACGAGCAGTACTTC. The encoded protein is CAIRGQGGVYEQYF.

This chain uses TRBV5-6 with TRBJ2-5, with D perhaps TRBD1 or TRBD2 (6 bases each). The CDR3 has 15 amino acids. The V and J ends lost 3 bases and 5 bases respectively, with 17 bases between them. Germline V gene data show CDR1 as SGHDT and CDR2 as YYEEEE. CDR3 in DNA: TGTGCCAGCAGCTGGGCCCCGGGGGCGGGGGAGACCCAGTACTTC. Translated, it gives CASSWAPGAGETQYF.

The J gene is TRBJ2-7, the V gene TRBV27; 8 positions match TRBD2. The CDR3 has 16 amino acids. Germline lookup yields CDR1 MNHEY and CDR2 SMNVEV (reference sequence). Losses at the gene ends were 2 bases for V and 0 bases for J; bases not matched to a gene: 6. CDR3 bases: TGTGCCAGCAGTTTACGTCCCAGCGGGAGCTCCTACGAGCAGTACTTC. This gives the protein CASSLRPSGSSYEQYF.

The genes are TRBV11-2 and TRBJ2-6; D is tentatively TRBD1 or TRBD2 (5 bases each). Trimming took 3 bases from V and 15 from J, leaving 18 bases between them. The CDR3 sequence is 14 residues long. Germline CDR1 and CDR2: SGHAT and FQNNGV. This chain's CDR3 is CASSLAPGAAALTF. The CDR3 nucleotides are TGTGCCAGCAGCTTGGCTCCCGGGGCCGCTGCCCTGACTTTC.

This chain links TRBV25-1 with TRBJ1-1; 10 bases are a match to TRBD1. V lost 4 bases and J lost 4; bases outside the gene matches: 12. This CDR3 is 17 amino acids long. Germline V gene sequence: CDR1 MGHDK, CDR2 SYGVNS. The CDR3 DNA is TGTGCCAGCAGTGCGATTCCCGGGACAGGGGCCACCACTGAAGCTTTCTTT. Translating gives CASSAIPGTGATTEAFF.